This T cell receptor beta chain was recorded in a study of Ad26.COV2.S vaccination and SARS-CoV-2 variants (dated by TCRdb to the early 2020s). Regarding the study in general: Vaccine-arm donors were drawn from COV1001, a multicentre, randomized, double-blind, placebo-controlled phase I-IIa trial of Ad26.COV2.S in healthy adults. Dosing of Ad26.COV2.S was intramuscular, at either 5x10^10 or 1x10^11 viral particles, delivered as one shot or as two shots spaced 56 days apart. TCRbeta repertoire sequencing was used to assess the specificity and breadth of SARS-CoV-2-reactive T cell receptors after Ad26.COV2.S vaccination. The TCR-sequenced set comprised approximately 32 samples: around 20 Ad26.COV2.S vaccine recipients, 5 placebo recipients and 8 SARS-CoV-2 convalescent individuals. Trial participants were randomized into five groups of five, in which low-dose or high-dose Ad26.COV2.S was given once or twice, or placebo was given on both occasions. Investigators did not know the trial group allocation while performing experiments and assessing outcomes. Results the study describes overall, beyond this receptor: Non-spike TCR breadth was comparable between vaccine and placebo recipients, consistent with the vaccine containing only spike. The study lacked the statistical power to compare responses across vaccine doses or regimens. After vaccination, substantial breadth of spike-specific CD8+ and CD4+ T cell responses was reported. The authors noted that the TCR breadth and depth analyses may have underestimated total T cell responses. Ad26.COV2.S recipients had higher spike-specific TCR breadth than placebo recipients (P = 0.0014).

What the treatment or condition label conveys for this sample: about 20 received Ad26.COV2.S at low or high dose, single or two shots; several received placebo; per-sample allocation not given. For vaccine and placebo recipients, the sequenced repertoires came from samples collected on day 63 after the first injection. Between 29 July and 7 August 2020, Cohort 1b enrolled 20 to 30 adults aged 18-55 years at one site in Boston, USA. Ad26.COV2.S consisted of a replication-incompetent adenovirus type 26 vector by which a prefusion-stabilized SARS-CoV-2 spike protein from the original Wuhan strain was expressed. TCRbeta CDR3 regions were sequenced with the immunoSEQ Assay. After extraction, genomic DNA underwent amplification by bias-controlled multiplex PCR, followed by high-throughput sequencing. The source study handled its data this way. To quantify the absolute abundance of every unique TCRbeta CDR3 region, sequences were collapsed and filtered. T cell fraction was estimated by normalization of TCRbeta template counts to usable DNA, with usable DNA being measured through amplification of reference genes present in all nucleated cells. Repertoire TCRs were annotated as SARS-CoV-2-specific by exact matching of V gene, CDR3 amino acid sequence and J gene to a known reactive TCR set. The reference SARS-CoV-2 TCR set was derived from MIRA and filtered for enrichment in COVID-19-positive ImmuneCODE repertoires, a step that removed public or cross-reactive TCRs. Using the MIRA antigens, annotated TCRs were further analysed by specific ORF or by position within an ORF. Depth was the summed frequency of annotated unique rearrangements, while breadth was defined as annotated unique rearrangements over total unique productive rearrangements. TCR breadth was compared between groups using two-sided Wilcoxon rank-sum tests. Here the immuneACCESS table is served through TCRdb, limited to in-frame sequences with V and J called. Missing clones are a known gap in these copies; in checked studies unresolved V genes cover under half, and the rest lacks a known reason. V and J calls and clone size are copied from that table; D and trimming were computed from the DNA. The sample table contains 360,000 or so clones; only one count was recorded for about 88% of them. In total, the top ten clones hold around 2% of the sample.

Comments on this clone: There is no known antigen for this receptor. Nothing much larger sits one base from this clone, and base qualities are not available.

V lost 3 bases and J lost 3 bases, and the count of bases not matched to a germline gene is 19. For CDR1 and CDR2, the germline V gene lists SGHRS and YFSETQ. Reading from cysteine to phenylalanine, the CDR3 counts 20 amino acids. CDR3 DNA is the only sequence kept; it has 60 bases, read in frame from the first base. The chain joins TRBV5-1 to TRBJ2-7, with TRBD1 matching 12 junction bases. The source material was peripheral blood, sampled in a trial of Ad26.COV2.S vaccine versus placebo. The receptor comes from a person between 18 and 65 years old who received the Ad26.COV2.S COVID-19 vaccine or a placebo. The DNA reads as follows: TGCGCCAGCAGCTGGGGACGTAACATGGCCGGGACAGGGGGCTACTACGAGCAGTACTTC. This sequence encodes CASSWGRNMAGTGGYYEQYF.